The clone carrying this TCR beta chain was picked up a small number of times. Antigen unknown. Expressed TCRB transcripts were sequenced, since all the RNA that had been isolated was reverse transcribed. Some clones are missing from TCRdb's copy, which holds only in-frame ones; the method was immunoSEQ multiplex PCR. Here the sample spans hundreds of thousands of clones, about 14% being singletons. The data were obtained in a study of beta chain features in type 1 diabetes. The CDR3 length is 13 residues. The V gene's germline CDR1 is MNHEY and CDR2 SVGAGI. The V end lost 6 bases, the J end lost 1 base, and 9 bases lay between the germline ends. Sorting with CD45RO/CCR7/CD25/CD127/CD95/CD27 yielded naive, central memory, regulatory and stem-like memory CD4+ cells. Whole-study findings and limits: High-TCR-expressing cells could be over-represented by cDNA sequencing. Across all four CD4+ subsets, people with type 1 diabetes showed modestly shorter TCRB CDR3s.

This rearrangement joins TRBV6-5 to TRBJ1-2; maybe TRBD1 (5 bases). The sequenced sample was naive CD4+ T cells from blood. This TCR was recovered from a man aged 18 to 29 with type 1 diabetes. The CDR3 bases are TGTGCCAGCAGCGACAGTCATAACTATGGCTACACCTTC. Its protein product is CASSDSHNYGYTF.